The entry below gives a single T cell receptor (beta chain) sequence along with its context. Its antigen remains unidentified. This specimen comes from a study of cytomegalovirus exposure and HLA in healthy donors. Study-wide results and limits: Most CMV-associated TCR beta chains appeared HLA-restricted in a later analysis.

CDR1 LNHNV and CDR2 YYDKDF come from the germline V gene (reference sequence). The CDR3 totals 13 residues. The V end was cut by 3 bases, the J end by 1 base, with 6 bases between. PCR amplification relied on 60 Vbeta primers (plus 13 Jbeta primers). Some clones are missing from TCRdb's copy, which holds only in-frame ones; the method was immunoSEQ multiplex PCR. The data hold about 270,000 clones, with roughly two thirds observed a single time. This clonotype was obtained from a female donor in good health and CMV-seronegative. The V gene is TRBV15, the J gene TRBJ1-1; D is unclear. Sequenced input: PBMCs. The CDR3, as DNA: TGTGCCACCAGCAGGTCAGGGAACACTGAAGCTTTCTTT. Amino acids: CATSRSGNTEAFF.